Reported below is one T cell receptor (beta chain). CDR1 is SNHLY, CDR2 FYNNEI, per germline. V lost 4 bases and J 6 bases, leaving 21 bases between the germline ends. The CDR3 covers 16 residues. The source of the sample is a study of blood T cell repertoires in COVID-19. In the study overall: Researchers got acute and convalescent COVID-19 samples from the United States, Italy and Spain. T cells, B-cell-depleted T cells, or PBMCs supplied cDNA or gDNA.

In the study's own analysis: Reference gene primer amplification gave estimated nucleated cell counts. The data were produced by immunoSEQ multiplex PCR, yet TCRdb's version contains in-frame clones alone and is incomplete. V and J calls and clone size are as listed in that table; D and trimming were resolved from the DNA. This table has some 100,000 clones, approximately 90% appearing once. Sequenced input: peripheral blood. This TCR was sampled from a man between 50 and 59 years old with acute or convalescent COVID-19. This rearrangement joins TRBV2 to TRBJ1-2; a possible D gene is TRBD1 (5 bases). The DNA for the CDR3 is TGTGCCAGCAGTGCTATCGGACAAGGGATCTACCATGGCTACACCTTC. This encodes CASSAIGQGIYHGYTF.